The 22 T cell receptor beta chains given below trace back to one sample, sequenced in a study of cytomegalovirus exposure and HLA in healthy donors. The PCR used 60 Vbeta and 13 Jbeta primers. The data were produced by immunoSEQ multiplex PCR, yet TCRdb's version contains in-frame clones alone and is incomplete. The sample includes roughly 180,000 clones, roughly 9.5% of them seen just once. The sequenced sample consisted of PBMCs. All receptors come from a woman in her twenties or thirties in good health and CMV-seropositive.

This clone came up a few times. The V gene is TRBV7-3, the J gene TRBJ2-3; 7 positions agree with TRBD2. The CDR3 spans 17 residues. J was trimmed by 1 base and V by 1 base; bases with no gene match: 8. Germline V gene data show CDR1 as SGHTA and CDR2 as FQGTGA. In DNA form, the CDR3 reads TGTGCCAGCAGCTTAATATCGGGAGCGGGGCGCACAGATACGCAGTATTTT. It codes for CASSLISGAGRTDTQYF.

This clone has only a few counts. The chain employs TRBV6-4 and TRBJ1-1, with 10 bases aligning to TRBD1. The CDR3 is made up of 15 amino acids. The germline V gene encodes CDR1 MRHNA and CDR2 SNTAGT. V lost 4 bases and J lost 5; bases outside the gene matches: 7. CDR3 amino acids: CASSGPGQGRTEAFF. The CDR3 nucleotides read TGTGCCAGCAGTGGTCCGGGACAGGGGAGGACTGAAGCTTTCTTT.

V is TRBV5-6 and J is TRBJ1-4; TRBD1 agrees at 7 bases. The CDR3 is made up of 14 amino acids. In germline, CDR1 is SGHDT, CDR2 YYEEEE. After removal of 4 bases from V and 8 bases from J, the junction contained 8 bases not matched to a gene. This CDR3 reads CASSMTGSREKLFF. CDR3 in DNA: TGTGCCAGCAGCATGACAGGGAGTAGGGAAAAACTGTTTTTT.

J is TRBJ1-5 and V is TRBV5-1, with 10 bases matching TRBD1. The CDR3 is 15 residues long. Germline CDR1 is SGHRS and CDR2 is YFSETQ. Germline trimming cut 8 bases from V and 6 bases from J; bases unmatched to any gene: 11. The DNA of the CDR3 is TGCGCCAGTCAAAAGACAGGGGGCGATGGTCAGCCCCAGCATTTT. This encodes CASQKTGGDGQPQHF.

The chain uses TRBV13 and TRBJ2-2; 14 bases are a match to TRBD2. This CDR3 contains 21 residues. V lost 0 bases to trimming and J lost 5 bases; unmatched junction nucleotides: 14. The germline gives CDR1 PRHDT, CDR2 FYEKMQ (reference sequence). The CDR3 here is CASSLGLGPGLAGADTGELFF. The CDR3, as DNA: TGTGCCAGCAGCTTAGGCCTTGGTCCGGGACTAGCGGGAGCGGATACCGGGGAGCTGTTTTTT.

The chain combines TRBV11-2 with TRBJ1-5, with TRBD1 matching over 12 bases. V trimming: 1 base; J trimming: 7 bases; junction bases outside the gene matches: 11. From germline, CDR1 is SGHAT and CDR2 FQNNGV. The CDR3 consists of 18 residues. This chain's CDR3 is CASSLVTRGDRGQQPQHF. The DNA for the CDR3 is TGTGCCAGCAGCTTAGTAACCAGGGGGGACAGGGGGCAACAGCCCCAGCATTTT. Together with reference TRBV11-2 and TRBJ1-5, the CDR3 gives the full variable domain: EAGVAQSPRYKIIEKRQSVAFWCNPISGHATLYWYQQILGQGPKLLIQFQNNGVVDDSQLPKDRFSAERLKGVDSTLKIQPAKLEDSAVYLCASSLVTRGDRGQQPQHFGDGTRLSIL.

V is TRBV7-9 and J is TRBJ2-7; D is perhaps TRBD2 (6 bases). The V end lost 6 bases, the J end lost 0 bases, and 12 bases lay between the germline ends. The CDR3 runs 14 residues. Germline-derived CDR1 and CDR2 are SEHNR and FQNEAQ (reference sequence). CDR3 DNA: TGTGCCAGCAGTTTTATTAGCGGCTCCTACGAGCAGTACTTC. As protein: CASSFISGSYEQYF.

The chain recombines TRBV10-3 with TRBJ2-5; 9 bases match TRBD2. This CDR3 comprises 13 residues. The V gene end was trimmed by 6 bases and the J gene end by 4 bases; junction bases not matched to a gene: 3. Per germline, CDR1 ENHRY and CDR2 SYGVKD. The CDR3 region is CAIRREGGETQYF. The CDR3, as DNA: TGTGCCATCAGGCGGGAGGGGGGAGAGACCCAGTACTTC.

This clone was observed a handful of times. The chain links TRBV6-6 to TRBJ1-5; D is ambiguous. This CDR3 is 12 amino acids long. Trimming took off 5 bases at V and 4 bases at J, with 6 bases between the two ends. CDR1 and CDR2 (germline): MNHNY, SVGAGI (reference sequence). CDR3 nucleotide sequence: TGTGCCAGCAGTCGGGGAAATCAGCCCCAGCATTTT. It is translated as CASSRGNQPQHF.

The rearrangement uses TRBV5-5 and TRBJ2-1, with a possible D match to TRBD2 (6 bases). The V and J ends lost 5 bases and 9 bases respectively, with 21 bases between them. CDR3 length: 15 amino acids. CDR1 is SGHKS, CDR2 YYEKEE, per germline (reference sequence). CDR3: CASRRGDGGLGEQFF. CDR3 nucleotides: TGTGCCAGCAGGCGAGGGGACGGGGGTTTGGGTGAGCAGTTCTTC.

This clone was observed a few times. This chain connects TRBV19 to TRBJ2-7; 7 bases line up with TRBD1. Germline CDR1 is LNHDA and CDR2 is SQIVND (reference sequence). This CDR3 comprises 13 residues. The junction had 6 bases not matched to a gene; V was cut back by 8 bases and J by 2 bases. In nucleotides, the CDR3 is TGTGCCAGTTTGGGACAGCCTACCTACGAGCAGTACTTC. Its translation: CASLGQPTYEQYF.

This clone occurred a few times. The chain employs TRBV29-1 and TRBJ1-1, with D uncertain. V was shortened by 4 bases and J by 3 bases, with 6 bases between the two germline ends. This CDR3 spans 11 amino acids. The germline V gene has CDR1 SQVTM and CDR2 ANQGSEA. In DNA form, the CDR3 reads TGCAGCGTTGTCCGGTACACTGAAGCTTTCTTT. Amino acids: CSVVRYTEAFF. Full variable domain (outside the CDR3, taken from reference TRBV29-1 and TRBJ1-1): SAVISQKPSRDICQRGTSLTIQCQVDSQVTMMFWYRQQPGQSLTLIATANQGSEATYESGFVIDKFPISRPNLTFSTLTVSNMSPEDSSIYLCSVVRYTEAFFGQGTRLTVV.

This sequence joins TRBV4-2 and TRBJ2-5; 8 bases match TRBD1. The J call may be in error: the DNA end matches TRBJ2-7 better. Germline V gene lookup returns CDR1 LGHNA and CDR2 YNFKEQ. The CDR3 sequence is 16 residues long. The CDR3 nucleotides are TGTGCCAGCAGCCATCAGGGGACAGGATACTCCTACGAGCAGTACTTC. Amino acid sequence: CASSHQGTGYSYEQYF.

This rearrangement joins TRBV21-1 to TRBJ1-1; TRBD1 is the table's D call, not checked against the DNA. TRBV21-1 is tagged as a pseudogene. This CDR3 spans 14 amino acids. CDR3 loop: CASSTRDRAIEAFF. The CDR3 DNA reads TGTGCCAGCAGCACCCGGGACAGGGCGATTGAAGCTTTCTTT.

This clone was counted only a few times. The CDR3 protein is CASSFGGGADEQFF. CDR3 in DNA: TGTGCCAGCAGCTTTGGGGGAGGGGCGGATGAGCAGTTCTTC. V is TRBV5-4 and J is TRBJ2-1; 7 positions agree with TRBD2. With 2 bases clipped from V and 8 bases from J, the junction kept 7 bases outside the gene matches. Germline values: CDR1 SGHNT, CDR2 YYREEE (reference sequence). The CDR3 is made up of 14 amino acids.

This clone was counted only a few times. This chain joins TRBV14 and TRBJ1-2; D is undetermined. This CDR3 spans 16 amino acids. V lost 4 bases to trimming and J lost 6 bases, with 21 bases between them. Germline CDR1 is SGHDN and CDR2 is FVKESK. DNA for the CDR3: TGTGCCAGCAGCCGAATATGGCGGCCTGGACTCAATGGCTACACCTTC. It is translated as CASSRIWRPGLNGYTF.

This clone was counted a few times. The rearrangement uses TRBV30 and TRBJ2-1; D is possibly TRBD2 (6 bases). In germline, CDR1 is GTSNPN, CDR2 SVGIG (reference sequence). The CDR3 loop spans 14 amino acids. The V gene lost 2 bases and the J gene lost 0 bases, with 8 bases spanning the gap. CDR3 coding DNA: TGTGCCTGGAGTATCGGGGGCTCCTACAATGAGCAGTTCTTC. Amino acids: CAWSIGGSYNEQFF.

This clone was found a few times. The chain carries TRBV2 and TRBJ2-1, with 8 positions matching TRBD2. There are 15 residues in the CDR3. Per the germline V gene, CDR1 is SNHLY and CDR2 is FYNNEI. V lost 5 bases, J lost 5 bases, and 8 bases stayed unmatched. Written as DNA, the CDR3 is TGTGCCAGCAGTCCCCGCACTAGCGGAAACAATGAGCAGTTCTTC. It encodes CASSPRTSGNNEQFF.

V usage is TRBV29-1 and J usage is TRBJ2-7, with a weak D call TRBD2 (6 bases). Deletions cut 6 bases from V and 0 bases from J, with 12 bases between. The germline V gene has CDR1 SQVTM and CDR2 ANQGSEA. There are 13 residues in the CDR3. The DNA for the CDR3 is TGCAGCGTGACGGGACTGGGCTCCTACGAGCAGTACTTC. This translates into CSVTGLGSYEQYF.

This clone was detected only a few times. The J gene is TRBJ1-1, the V gene TRBV4-1, with D maybe TRBD1 (5 bases). The length of the CDR3 is 15 residues. Between the trimmed V and J ends, which lost 0 bases and 5 bases, there was a span of 13 bases. Germline CDR1 reads MGHRA; CDR2 reads YSYEKL. This CDR3 is CASSQDGTSVTEAFF. The CDR3 DNA follows: TGCGCCAGCAGCCAAGATGGGACTTCGGTTACTGAAGCTTTCTTT.

This chain links TRBV4-1 with TRBJ1-1; D is unclear. CDR1 is MGHRA, CDR2 YSYEKL, per germline. Trimming stripped 0 bases from V and 1 base from J, with 6 bases between. CDR3 length: 14 amino acids. The CDR3 spells CASSQEGRNTEAFF. In DNA, the CDR3 is TGCGCCAGCAGCCAAGAGGGGAGGAACACTGAAGCTTTCTTT.

The chain uses TRBV5-4 and TRBJ2-7; D not resolved. CDR3 length: 11 amino acids. Germline-derived CDR1 and CDR2 are SGHNT and YYREEE (reference sequence). The V gene lost 0 bases and the J gene lost 5 bases, with 3 bases spanning the gap. The CDR3 here is CASSLGHEQYF. The DNA of the CDR3 is TGTGCCAGCAGCTTGGGGCACGAGCAGTACTTC. Together with reference TRBV5-4 and TRBJ2-7, the CDR3 gives the full variable domain: ETGVTQSPTHLIKTRGQQVTLRCSSQSGHNTVSWYQQALGQGPQFIFQYYREEENGRGNFPPRFSGLQFPNYSSELNVNALELDDSALYLCASSLGHEQYFGPGTRLTVT.